This TCR beta chain emerged from a study of T cell responses to AZD1222 COVID-19 vaccine. Looked up from germline, CDR1 is MDHEN and CDR2 is SYDVKM. V gave up 2 bases and J gave up 8 bases, with 6 bases separating them. This CDR3 region has 11 residues. Only in-frame clones appear in the TCRdb table, and some are missing; sequencing was by immunoSEQ multiplex PCR. The repertoire holds 250,000 to 300,000 clones, approximately 94% seen once, with around 0.6% in the top ten. The material was peripheral blood, obtained 28 days after the second AZD1222 dose. The clonotype was recovered from an adult who received the AZD1222 COVID-19 vaccine. The chain carries TRBV28 and TRBJ1-1, with D hard to call. The CDR3 protein is CASSLEREAFF. The CDR3 DNA follows: TGTGCCAGCAGTTTAGAACGGGAAGCTTTCTTT.